Presented here are 11 T cell receptor beta chains from one specimen sequenced in a study of neurological immune-mediated disorders. TCRdb reanalysed the 5' RACE reads using MiXCR and keeps one entry per CDR3 protein. Of tens of thousands of distinct CDR3 sequences listed, around 7.8% are singletons. Source material: PBMCs. These receptors came from a woman aged 35 to 49 in good health.

This clonotype is classed as medium-sized. The rearrangement uses TRBV9 and TRBJ2-2; D gene ambiguous. This CDR3 comprises 15 residues. CDR1 SGDLS and CDR2 YYNGEE come from the germline V gene. V shed 4 bases and J shed 0 bases, with 10 bases lying between them. The CDR3 DNA follows: TGTGCCAGCAGCCCTCTTTTGACGAACACCGGGGAGCTGTTTTTT. Its translation is CASSPLLTNTGELFF. Supplemented by reference TRBV9 and TRBJ2-2, the full variable domain reads DSGVTQTPKHLITATGQRVTLRCSPRSGDLSVYWYQQSLDQGLQFLIQYYNGEERAKGNILERFSAQQFPDLHSELNLSSLELGDSALYFCASSPLLTNTGELFFGEGSRLTVL.

This clonotype was seen many times. V is TRBV6-2 or TRBV6-3 and J is TRBJ1-1; D is ambiguous. V was clipped by 2 bases and J by 1 base, with 5 bases between them. The germline gives CDR1 MNHEY, CDR2 SVGEGT. This CDR3 has 13 amino acids. The CDR3 nucleotides are TGTGCCAGCAGTTACGTTCCGAACACTGAAGCTTTCTTT. This sequence encodes CASSYVPNTEAFF.

Concerning this clonotype itself: Given a much more abundant clone one base away, this may be a read error. The missing conserved phenylalanine or tryptophan at the end of this CDR3 makes a read error likely. This chain connects TRBV4-1 to TRBJ2-1, with D perhaps matching TRBD2 (5 bases). The CDR3 has 13 amino acids. The V and J ends lost 1 base and 10 bases respectively, with 11 bases between them. Per the germline V gene, CDR1 is MGHRA and CDR2 is YSYEKL. In nucleotides, the CDR3 is TGCGCCAGCAGCCAAGGGAAAACGGGGGAGCAGTTCTTA. It translates to CASSQGKTGEQFL.

In this sample, this clonotype turned up many times. The chain combines TRBV14 with TRBJ2-2, with D uncertain. Germline loops: CDR1 SGHDN, CDR2 FVKESK. Trimming took 0 bases from V and 8 from J, leaving 10 bases between them. The CDR3 runs to 14 residues. The CDR3 DNA reads as TGTGCCAGCAGCCAAGACCTTCTCTGGGGGGAGCTGTTTTTT. Translated: CASSQDLLWGELFF.

Many counts were recorded for this clonotype. This chain connects TRBV24-1 to TRBJ2-3; tentative D call: TRBD1 (8 bases). The CDR3 loop spans 15 amino acids. V was pared by 4 bases and J by 5 bases, with 15 bases between. CDR1 and CDR2 from the germline V gene are KGHDR and SFDVKD. CDR3 nucleotide sequence: TGTGCCACCAGTGACGACAGGGGAGGGAGAGATACGCAGTATTTT. It yields the protein CATSDDRGGRDTQYF.

This clonotype came up many times. V usage is TRBV2 and J usage is TRBJ1-1; D remains unclear. This CDR3 is 12 amino acids long. Trimming pared 5 bases from V and 1 base from J, leaving 5 bases between. In germline, CDR1 is SNHLY, CDR2 FYNNEI. As DNA, the CDR3 is TGTGCCAGCAGTTCGAGGAACACTGAAGCTTTCTTT. It codes for CASSSRNTEAFF.

This clonotype was detected many times. V usage is TRBV6-6 and J usage is TRBJ2-2, with D unclear. The germline V gene encodes CDR1 MNHNY and CDR2 SVGAGI (reference sequence). CDR3 length: 14 residues. V was cut by 4 bases and J by 0 bases, with 6 bases left in between. CDR3 loop: CASSFLPNTGELFF. The CDR3, as DNA: TGTGCCAGCAGTTTTCTACCGAACACCGGGGAGCTGTTTTTT.

This clonotype was observed at least ten times. V and J are TRBV20-1 and TRBJ2-1; TRBD2 matches 13 bases. Trimming took 5 bases from V and 0 from J; bases not matched to a gene: 4. The germline CDR1 and CDR2 sequences are DFQATT and SNEGSKA (reference sequence). The CDR3 is made up of 16 amino acids. CDR3 nucleotide sequence: TGCAGTGCTCCAGGACTAGCGGGGGCCTCCTACAATGAGCAGTTCTTC. This encodes CSAPGLAGASYNEQFF.

This clonotype showed up many times. At one end, the junction sequence differs from germline, possibly due to a read error. The chain couples TRBV14 to TRBJ2-4, with a tentative D call TRBD1 (6 bases). Germline CDR1 is SGHDN and CDR2 is FVKESK. This CDR3 spans 13 amino acids. The CDR3 region has the DNA TGTGCCAGCAACCAAAGGCAGGGGAACATTCAGTACTTC. It specifies CASNQRQGNIQYF.

This clonotype has at least ten counts. The rearrangement joins TRBV7-9 to TRBJ2-5; D is possibly TRBD2 (6 bases). This CDR3 is 12 amino acids long. The V end lost 8 bases, the J end lost 7 bases, and 14 bases lay between the germline ends. CDR1 is SEHNR, CDR2 FQNEAQ, per germline (reference sequence). CDR3 region: CASGGSLPTQYF. CDR3 in DNA: TGTGCCAGCGGGGGGTCCTTACCGACCCAGTACTTC.

This clonotype came up many times. The chain uses TRBV28 and TRBJ2-5, with D possibly matching TRBD1 (6 bases). Germline CDR1 MDHEN, CDR2 SYDVKM. Trimming left V 7 bases short and J 5 bases short, with 20 bases between. This CDR3 spans 15 amino acids. CDR3 amino acids: CASNLEGEKSETQYF. CDR3 DNA sequence: TGTGCCAGCAACCTAGAGGGGGAGAAGTCGGAGACCCAGTACTTC.